This record looks at one T cell receptor beta chain sequence and its context. The germline V and J ends were trimmed by 5 bases and 1 base, with 8 bases remaining between them. From germline, CDR1 is SEHNR and CDR2 FQNEAQ (reference sequence). CDR3 length: 14 residues. This sample was taken from a study of control samples from healthy donors and cancer patients. Profiled with immunoSEQ multiplex PCR; TCRdb holds only in-frame clones, not every one. The table shows around 200,000 clones, with about 94% occurring only once. Source material: blood. The chain joins TRBV7-9 to TRBJ2-2; either TRBD1 or TRBD2 may supply D (6 bases each). The sequence came from a man in his fifties in good health. The CDR3 sequence: CASSRGRNTGELFF. As DNA, the CDR3 is TGTGCCAGCAGCCGGGGGCGGAACACCGGGGAGCTGTTTTTT. Complete variable domain (other parts from reference TRBV7-9 and TRBJ2-2): DTGVSQNPRHKITKRGQNVTFRCDPISEHNRLYWYRQTLGQGPEFLTYFQNEAQLEKSRLLSDRFSAERPKGSFSTLEIQRTEQGDSAMYLCASSRGRNTGELFFGEGSRLTVL.